These 12 T cell receptor beta chains were all obtained from the same sample, sequenced in a study of CD8+ T cells in alopecia areata. The treatment here: oral pan-JAK inhibitor, 5-10 mg twice daily. RNA was extracted and reverse transcribed into cDNA as the sequencing template. Profiling relied on immunoSEQ multiplex PCR, and the TCRdb table lists in-frame clones only, not all of them. Of approximately 170,000 clones detected, around 56% appear once; the ten largest clones hold around 0.7%. Sequenced material: CD4+ T cells sorted from blood, taken at week 4, from a patient treated with tofacitinib. The receptors here all came from a human donor with alopecia areata.

The chain uses TRBV15 and TRBJ1-2; D remains ambiguous. The germline gives CDR1 LNHNV, CDR2 YYDKDF (reference sequence). Trimming pared 0 bases from V and 8 bases from J, leaving 16 bases between. This CDR3 comprises 15 residues. CDR3: CATSRDPRTELGYTF. In nucleotides, the CDR3 is TGTGCCACCAGCAGAGATCCCCGGACTGAACTAGGCTACACCTTC.

This clone was counted only a few times. The CDR3 loop is CASSLISGSTEAFF. The CDR3 region has the DNA TGTGCCAGCAGCTTAATATCGGGGAGCACTGAAGCTTTCTTT. The chain combines TRBV7-2 with TRBJ1-1; no firm D call. The V gene's germline CDR1 is SGHTA and CDR2 FQGNSA. Trimming pared 2 bases from V and 4 bases from J, leaving 11 bases between. The CDR3 is 14 residues long.

In its sample, this clone was seen a few times. The chain links TRBV28 to TRBJ2-7; the D is unclear. The germline gives CDR1 MDHEN, CDR2 SYDVKM. The CDR3 covers 12 residues. V was clipped by 6 bases and J by 3 bases, with 9 bases between them. This CDR3 reads CASRGKYYEQYF. The CDR3, as DNA: TGTGCCAGCAGGGGGAAATACTACGAGCAGTACTTC. Complete variable domain (other parts from reference TRBV28 and TRBJ2-7): DVKVTQSSRYLVKRTGEKVFLECVQDMDHENMFWYRQDPGLGLRLIYFSYDVKMKEKGDIPEGYSVSREKKERFSLILESASTNQTSMYLCASRGKYYEQYFGPGTRLTVT.

This clone was detected a few times. This rearrangement joins TRBV29-1 to TRBJ2-7; the D is unclear. V gave up 4 bases and J gave up 3 bases, with 7 bases separating them. The CDR3 is 11 residues long. Germline lookup yields CDR1 SQVTM and CDR2 ANQGSEA. Written as DNA, the CDR3 is TGCAGCGTTGGTCGAGACTACGAGCAGTACTTC. It is translated as CSVGRDYEQYF.

The V and J genes are TRBV27 and TRBJ1-2; 7 bases fit TRBD1. The CDR3 contains 14 residues. The V and J ends lost 4 bases and 4 bases, in that order; junction bases with no gene match: 6. In germline, CDR1 is MNHEY, CDR2 SMNVEV (reference sequence). CDR3 nucleotide sequence: TGTGCCAGCAGTTCATCAGGGGGGACCTATGGCTACACCTTC. It codes for CASSSSGGTYGYTF.

The rearrangement links TRBV18 to TRBJ1-2; 9 positions agree with TRBD1. The CDR3 extends over 14 amino acids. The germline V gene has CDR1 KGHSH and CDR2 LQKENI. After removal of 3 bases from V and 5 bases from J, the junction contained 4 bases not matched to a gene. The CDR3 coding sequence is TGTGCCAGCTCACCGGGGGACAGGGCGTATGGCTACACCTTC. Protein: CASSPGDRAYGYTF.

J is TRBJ1-1 and V is TRBV29-1; the match to TRBD1 covers 9 bases. Germline CDR1 and CDR2: SQVTM and ANQGSEA. The CDR3 extends over 14 amino acids. Trimming at V came to 5 bases and at J to 0 bases, leaving 4 bases not matched to a gene. As DNA, the CDR3 is TGCAGCGTTTCTACAGGGGGCATGAACACTGAAGCTTTCTTT. Translation: CSVSTGGMNTEAFF.

The chain employs TRBV2 and TRBJ1-5; D is unclear. This CDR3 spans 14 amino acids. Trimming took 2 bases from V and 4 from J, leaving 9 bases between them. Germline V lookup: CDR1 SNHLY, CDR2 FYNNEI. Written as DNA, the CDR3 is TGTGCCAGCAGTGAACGACGGGGAAATCAGCCCCAGCATTTT. Amino acids: CASSERRGNQPQHF. Using reference TRBV2 and TRBJ1-5 for the parts outside the CDR3, the full variable domain is EPEVTQTPSHQVTQMGQEVILRCVPISNHLYFYWYRQILGQKVEFLVSFYNNEISEKSEIFDDQFSVERPDGSNFTLKIRSTKLEDSAMYFCASSERRGNQPQHFGDGTRLSIL.

The chain combines TRBV29-1 with TRBJ2-4, with no clear D. CDR1 and CDR2 from the germline V gene are SQVTM and ANQGSEA. V was trimmed by 2 bases and J by 10 bases, leaving 18 bases between them. This CDR3 spans 14 amino acids. The CDR3 here is CSVEPPSMETIQYF. The CDR3 bases are TGCAGCGTTGAACCTCCATCGATGGAAACAATTCAGTACTTC.

This clone was counted between two and nine times. The chain recombines TRBV28 with TRBJ1-5; D is unclear. Per the germline V gene, CDR1 is MDHEN and CDR2 is SYDVKM. Trimming left V 7 bases short and J 9 bases short, with 13 bases between. This CDR3 comprises 12 residues. The CDR3 loop reads CASIKWGWPQHF. The CDR3 region has the DNA TGTGCCAGCATTAAATGGGGATGGCCCCAGCATTTT.

This clone was counted between two and nine times. The chain employs TRBV5-1 and TRBJ2-1; D might be TRBD1 (5 bases). V gave up 5 bases and J gave up 5 bases, with 17 bases separating them. The CDR3 has 15 amino acids. The germline gives CDR1 SGHRS, CDR2 YFSETQ. The CDR3 bases are TGCGCCAGCAGAAGGGGCAGGGTCGATAACAATGAGCAGTTCTTC. It translates to CASRRGRVDNNEQFF.

This clone occurred many times. The chain employs TRBV7-2 and TRBJ1-1, with D unclear. The length of the CDR3 is 14 residues. Germline lookup yields CDR1 SGHTA and CDR2 FQGNSA. V was clipped by 7 bases and J by 4 bases, with 16 bases between them. The CDR3 DNA is TGTGCCAGCACCCCTCGCGGTCAGGCCACTGAAGCTTTCTTT. This gives the protein CASTPRGQATEAFF. The full variable domain, rest sourced from reference TRBV7-2 and TRBJ1-1, is GAGVSQSPSNKVTEKGKDVELRCDPISGHTALYWYRQSLGQGLEFLIYFQGNSAPDKSGLPSDRFSAERTGGSVSTLTIQRTQQEDSAVYLCASTPRGQATEAFFGQGTRLTVV.